The 12 T cell receptor beta chains below all came from one sample that was sequenced in a study of glioma-infiltrating T cells after dendritic cell vaccination. Noted time point: after dendritic cell vaccination, including at tumor progression/relapse. This table comes from immunoSEQ multiplex PCR, and its TCRdb copy is limited to in-frame clones, with some not included. This sample has 55,000 to 75,000 clones, with around 83% found just once. The specimen comprised blood, sampled after dendritic cell vaccination. Receptors were obtained from a human donor with glioblastoma.

The J gene is TRBJ1-2, the V gene TRBV4-1; no clear D. Trimming stripped 2 bases from V and 3 bases from J, with 10 bases between. This CDR3 has 14 amino acids. Germline values: CDR1 MGHRA, CDR2 YSYEKL. This CDR3 reads CASSQTTGDYGYTF. The CDR3 nucleotides read TGCGCCAGCAGCCAAACTACCGGGGACTATGGCTACACCTTC.

This clone was recorded once. The CDR3 region has the DNA TGTGCCTGGGGATTGACCGGAGGAGATACGCAGTATTTT. Its translation: CAWGLTGGDTQYF. The rearrangement links TRBV30 to TRBJ2-3, with a tentative D call TRBD2 (5 bases). CDR1 and CDR2 (germline): GTSNPN, SVGIG (reference sequence). V gave up 5 bases and J gave up 5 bases, with 14 bases separating them. The CDR3 totals 13 residues. The whole variable domain, filled in from reference TRBV30 and TRBJ2-3, reads SQTIHQWPATLVQPVGSPLSLECTVEGTSNPNLYWYRQAAGRGLQLLFYSVGIGQISSEVPQNLSASRPQDRQFILSSKKLLLSDSGFYLCAWGLTGGDTQYFGPGTRLTVL.

The chain is built from TRBV7-9 and TRBJ1-6; D is undetermined. V was trimmed by 5 bases and J by 9 bases, leaving 17 bases between them. The CDR3 sequence is 15 residues long. Germline CDR1 and CDR2: SEHNR and FQNEAQ (reference sequence). Here the CDR3 DNA reads TGTGCCAGCAGCCCAACGGTATTGGGCTCTTCACCCCTCCACTTT. Encoded protein: CASSPTVLGSSPLHF.

V is TRBV15 and J is TRBJ2-7; the match to TRBD2 covers 11 bases. From germline, CDR1 is LNHNV and CDR2 YYDKDF (reference sequence). The J segment lost 4 bases and the V segment lost 5 bases, leaving 7 bases of the junction unmatched. CDR3 length equals 15 residues. The CDR3 DNA reads as TGTGCCACCAGCGCAGGGCTAGCGGGGGGATACGAGCAGTACTTC. Its translation: CATSAGLAGGYEQYF.

This chain connects TRBV5-4 to TRBJ2-7; 8 bases are a match to TRBD1. This CDR3 has 15 residues. Germline V gene sequence: CDR1 SGHNT, CDR2 YYREEE (reference sequence). Trimming at V came to 0 bases and at J to 8 bases, leaving 10 bases not matched to a gene. As DNA, the CDR3 is TGTGCCAGCAGCTTGGGAGGCAGGGGGCCCCCCCAGCAGTACTTC. The encoded protein is CASSLGGRGPPQQYF.

The J gene is TRBJ2-7, the V gene TRBV13, with D uncertain. Germline values: CDR1 PRHDT, CDR2 FYEKMQ (reference sequence). The ends were cut back, 0 bases at V and 1 base at J, with 7 bases in the middle. The CDR3 runs to 14 residues. The DNA of the CDR3 is TGTGCCAGCAGCTTAGGCTATCCGTCCTACGAGCAGTACTTC. Protein product: CASSLGYPSYEQYF. Combining the CDR3 with reference TRBV13 and TRBJ2-7 gives the whole variable domain AAGVIQSPRHLIKEKRETATLKCYPIPRHDTVYWYQQGPGQDPQFLISFYEKMQSDKGSIPDRFSAQQFSDYHSELNMSSLELGDSALYFCASSLGYPSYEQYFGPGTRLTVT.

The genes are TRBV19 and TRBJ2-7; the D gene is possibly TRBD2 (5 bases). The germline V gene has CDR1 LNHDA and CDR2 SQIVND (reference sequence). The V end lost 4 bases, the J end lost 0 bases, and 16 bases lay between the germline ends. CDR3 size: 16 residues. CDR3 bases: TGTGCCAGTAGTACCCCCTTGTCGGGGAGCTCCTACGAGCAGTACTTC. Translating it yields CASSTPLSGSSYEQYF.

The chain combines TRBV7-2 with TRBJ1-2, with TRBD1 matching over 8 bases. The CDR3 is 14 amino acids. Trimming cost V 5 bases and J 6 bases; bases outside gene matches: 8. The germline gives CDR1 SGHTA, CDR2 FQGNSA. CDR3 coding DNA: TGTGCCAGCAGCATACAGGGGGTAAGGGATGGCTACACCTTC. Residues: CASSIQGVRDGYTF.

The V gene is TRBV10-1, the J gene TRBJ2-3, with TRBD2 matching 11 bases. Per the germline V gene, CDR1 is WNHNN and CDR2 is SYGVQD (reference sequence). Trimming at V came to 0 bases and at J to 2 bases, leaving 4 bases not matched to a gene. This CDR3 comprises 17 residues. The CDR3, as DNA: TGCGCCAGCAGTGAGTCTCTGACTAGCGGGGACACAGATACGCAGTATTTT. It codes for CASSESLTSGDTDTQYF.

The chain couples TRBV7-2 to TRBJ1-5, with a tentative D call TRBD1 (5 bases). V shed 8 bases and J shed 3 bases, with 11 bases lying between them. The CDR3 runs to 13 residues. CDR1 is SGHTA, CDR2 FQGNSA, per germline. As DNA, the CDR3 is TGTGCCAGCCAGGGTCGATCCAATCAGCCCCAGCATTTT. Amino acid sequence: CASQGRSNQPQHF. Full variable domain (rest looked up from reference TRBV7-2 and TRBJ1-5): GAGVSQSPSNKVTEKGKDVELRCDPISGHTALYWYRQSLGQGLEFLIYFQGNSAPDKSGLPSDRFSAERTGGSVSTLTIQRTQQEDSAVYLCASQGRSNQPQHFGDGTRLSIL.

This clone was observed once. V and J are TRBV5-4 and TRBJ2-5, with TRBD2 matching over 7 bases. J gave up 2 bases and V 0 bases, and 10 bases lay outside the gene matches. CDR1 and CDR2 (germline): SGHNT, YYREEE (reference sequence). The CDR3 has 17 amino acids. The CDR3 DNA reads TGTGCCAGCAGCTTGGCGTTGGGGAGCGGGGTTCAAGAGACCCAGTACTTC. Its translation is CASSLALGSGVQETQYF. Filled out from reference TRBV5-4 and TRBJ2-5, the complete variable domain reads ETGVTQSPTHLIKTRGQQVTLRCSSQSGHNTVSWYQQALGQGPQFIFQYYREEENGRGNFPPRFSGLQFPNYSSELNVNALELDDSALYLCASSLALGSGVQETQYFGPGTRLLVL.

The chain links TRBV15 to TRBJ1-2; D unclear. The CDR3 consists of 15 residues. The germline V gene encodes CDR1 LNHNV and CDR2 YYDKDF (reference sequence). V lost 2 bases and J lost 1, with 11 bases in between. The CDR3 spells CATSRPRQVNYGYTF. Here the CDR3 DNA reads TGTGCCACCAGCAGACCACGCCAGGTTAACTATGGCTACACCTTC.